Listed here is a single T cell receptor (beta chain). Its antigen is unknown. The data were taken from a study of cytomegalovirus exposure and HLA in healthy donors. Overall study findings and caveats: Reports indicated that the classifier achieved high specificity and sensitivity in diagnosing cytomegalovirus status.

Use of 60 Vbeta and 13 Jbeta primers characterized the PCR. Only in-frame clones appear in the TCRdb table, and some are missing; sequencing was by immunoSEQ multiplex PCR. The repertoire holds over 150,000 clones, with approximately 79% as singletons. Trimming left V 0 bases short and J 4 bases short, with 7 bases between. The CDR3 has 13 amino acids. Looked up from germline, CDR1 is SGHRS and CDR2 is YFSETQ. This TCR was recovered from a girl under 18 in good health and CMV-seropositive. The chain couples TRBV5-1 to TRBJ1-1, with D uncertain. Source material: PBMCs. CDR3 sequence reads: CASSLGRGTEAFF. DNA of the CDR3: TGCGCCAGCAGCTTGGGCAGAGGCACTGAAGCTTTCTTT.